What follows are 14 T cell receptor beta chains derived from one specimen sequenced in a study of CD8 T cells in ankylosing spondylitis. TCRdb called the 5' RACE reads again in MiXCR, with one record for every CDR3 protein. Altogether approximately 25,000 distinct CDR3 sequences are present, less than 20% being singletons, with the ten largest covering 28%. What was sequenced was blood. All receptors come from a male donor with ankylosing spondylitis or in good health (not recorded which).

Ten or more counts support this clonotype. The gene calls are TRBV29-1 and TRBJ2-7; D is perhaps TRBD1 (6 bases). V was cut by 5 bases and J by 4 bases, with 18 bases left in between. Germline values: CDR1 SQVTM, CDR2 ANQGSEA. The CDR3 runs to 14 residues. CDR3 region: CSVMVGSGDYEQYV. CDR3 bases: TGCAGCGTTATGGTCGGGTCAGGGGATTACGAGCAGTACGTC.

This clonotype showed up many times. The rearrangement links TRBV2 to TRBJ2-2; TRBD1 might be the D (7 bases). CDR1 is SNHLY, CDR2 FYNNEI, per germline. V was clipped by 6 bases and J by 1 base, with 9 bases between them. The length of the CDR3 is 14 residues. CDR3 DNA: TGTGCCAGCAGGCGGGACAGGAACACCGGGGAGCTGTTTTTT. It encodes CASRRDRNTGELFF. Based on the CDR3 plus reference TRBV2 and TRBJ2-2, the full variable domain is EPEVTQTPSHQVTQMGQEVILRCVPISNHLYFYWYRQILGQKVEFLVSFYNNEISEKSEIFDDQFSVERPDGSNFTLKIRSTKLEDSAMYFCASRRDRNTGELFFGEGSRLTVL.

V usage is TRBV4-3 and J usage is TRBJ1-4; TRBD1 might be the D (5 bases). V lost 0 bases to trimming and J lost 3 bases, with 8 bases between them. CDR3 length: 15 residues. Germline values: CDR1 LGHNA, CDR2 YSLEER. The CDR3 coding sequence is TGCGCCAGCAGCCAAGATCAGGGTTCTAATGAAAAACTGTTTTTT. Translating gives CASSQDQGSNEKLFF.

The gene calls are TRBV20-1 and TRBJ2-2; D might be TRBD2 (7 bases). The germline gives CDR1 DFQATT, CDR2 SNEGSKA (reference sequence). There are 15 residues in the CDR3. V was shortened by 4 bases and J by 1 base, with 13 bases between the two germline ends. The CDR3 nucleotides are TGCAGTGCTACTCGGGGGGCCAAGAACACCGGGGAGCTGTTTTTT. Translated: CSATRGAKNTGELFF.

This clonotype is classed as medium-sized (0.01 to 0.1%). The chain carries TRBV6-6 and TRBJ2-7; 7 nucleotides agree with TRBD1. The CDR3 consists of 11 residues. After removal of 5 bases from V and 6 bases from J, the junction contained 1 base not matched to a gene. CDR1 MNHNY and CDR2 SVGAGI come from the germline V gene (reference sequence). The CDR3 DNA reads TGTGCCAGCAGTGCAGGGGGCGAGCAGTACGTC. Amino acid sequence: CASSAGGEQYV.

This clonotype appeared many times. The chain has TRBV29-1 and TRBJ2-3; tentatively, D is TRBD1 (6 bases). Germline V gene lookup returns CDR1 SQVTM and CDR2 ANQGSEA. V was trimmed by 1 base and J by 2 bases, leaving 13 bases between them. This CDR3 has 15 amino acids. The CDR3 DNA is TGCAGCGTTGAAGGGGGTACAGGGCTCACAGATACGCAGTATTTT. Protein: CSVEGGTGLTDTQYF.

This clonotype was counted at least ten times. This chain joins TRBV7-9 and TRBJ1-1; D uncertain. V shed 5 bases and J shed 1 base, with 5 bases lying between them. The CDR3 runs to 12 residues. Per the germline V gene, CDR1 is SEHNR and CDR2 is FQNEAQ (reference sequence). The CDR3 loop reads CASSKENTEAFF. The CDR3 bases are TGTGCCAGCAGCAAAGAGAACACTGAAGCTTTCTTT.

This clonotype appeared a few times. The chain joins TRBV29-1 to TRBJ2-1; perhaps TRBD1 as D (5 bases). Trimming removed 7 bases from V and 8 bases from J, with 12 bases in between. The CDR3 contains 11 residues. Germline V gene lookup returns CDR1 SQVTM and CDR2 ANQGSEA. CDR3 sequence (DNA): TGCAGCGGCAAGCTAGGGGATGAGCAGTTCTTC. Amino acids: CSGKLGDEQFF.

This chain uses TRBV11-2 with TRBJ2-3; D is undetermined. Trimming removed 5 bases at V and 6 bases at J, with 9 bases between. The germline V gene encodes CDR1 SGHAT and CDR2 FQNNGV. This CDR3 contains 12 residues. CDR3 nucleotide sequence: TGTGCCAGCAGCCCGAGTATGGATACGCAGTATTTT. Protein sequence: CASSPSMDTQYF.

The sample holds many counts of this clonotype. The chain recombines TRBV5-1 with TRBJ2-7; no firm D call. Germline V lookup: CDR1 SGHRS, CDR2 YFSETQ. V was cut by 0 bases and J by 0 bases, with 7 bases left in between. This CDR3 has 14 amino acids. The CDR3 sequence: CASSLDWGSYEQYV. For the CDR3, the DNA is TGCGCCAGCAGCTTGGATTGGGGCTCCTACGAGCAGTACGTC.

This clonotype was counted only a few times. The CDR3, as DNA: TGCAGTGCTGAAAACAGGGATGGGAACACTGAAGCTTTCTTT. Translating gives CSAENRDGNTEAFF. The V call is TRBV20-1, the J call TRBJ1-1, with D possibly being TRBD1 (6 bases). The CDR3 covers 14 residues. The germline V gene has CDR1 DFQATT and CDR2 SNEGSKA (reference sequence). V was trimmed by 5 bases and J by 1 base, leaving 14 bases between them.

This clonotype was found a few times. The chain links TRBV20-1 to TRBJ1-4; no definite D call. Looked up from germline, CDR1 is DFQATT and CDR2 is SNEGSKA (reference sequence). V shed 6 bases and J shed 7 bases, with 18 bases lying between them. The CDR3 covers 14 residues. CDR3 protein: CSANLGGFGEKLFF. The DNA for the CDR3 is TGCAGTGCCAATCTAGGAGGGTTCGGTGAAAAACTGTTTTTT.

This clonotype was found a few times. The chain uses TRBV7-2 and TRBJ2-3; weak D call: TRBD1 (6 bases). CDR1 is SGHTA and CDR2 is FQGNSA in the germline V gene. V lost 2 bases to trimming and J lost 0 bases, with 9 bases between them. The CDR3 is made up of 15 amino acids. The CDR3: CASSLQGPSTDTQYF. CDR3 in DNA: TGTGCCAGCAGCTTACAGGGGCCGAGCACAGATACGCAGTATTTT.

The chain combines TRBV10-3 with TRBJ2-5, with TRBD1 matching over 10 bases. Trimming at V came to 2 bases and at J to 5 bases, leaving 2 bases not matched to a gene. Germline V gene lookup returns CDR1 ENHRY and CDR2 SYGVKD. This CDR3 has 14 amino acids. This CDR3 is CAISEGTGEETQYF. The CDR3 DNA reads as TGTGCCATCAGTGAGGGGACAGGGGAGGAGACCCAGTACTTC.